Detailed here is one T cell receptor beta chain. Its specificity is unknown. This sample was included in a study of OX40 agonist ivuxolimab in advanced cancers. General study points: The study did not work out the antigen specificity of the expanded peripheral T cells. Clonal expansion from baseline to week 6 occurred in both CD4+ and CD8+ T cells.

The repertoire was sequenced with immunoSEQ multiplex PCR; TCRdb's copy has only in-frame clones and lacks some. The data show 30,000 or so clones, over 75% seen once. The TCR was taken from an adult with an advanced solid tumor such as melanoma, head and neck, liver or kidney cancer. The source material was CD4+ or CD8+ T cells sorted from blood, sampled in a trial of the OX40 agonist ivuxolimab.

The CDR3 DNA is TGTGCCAGCAGTTACGGACTAGCGGGGTTTGAGCAGTTCTTC. This sequence encodes CASSYGLAGFEQFF. V usage is TRBV6-5 and J usage is TRBJ2-1; 12 positions match TRBD2. CDR1 and CDR2 from the germline V gene are MNHEY and SVGAGI. The length of the CDR3 is 14 residues. V was clipped by 2 bases and J by 9 bases; unmatched bases: 2.